These T cell receptor beta chains were read from a single sample in a study of blood T cells in healthy people across ages. MiXCR was run by TCRdb on the 5' RACE reads, yielding one entry per CDR3 protein. The data hold some 730,000 distinct CDR3 sequences, with about 24% observed a single time. Sequenced input: blood. All receptors derive from a man in his 70s in good health. Each CDR3 is given with its conserved first and last residue. D genes are given only for firm matches. Clone sizes are given selectively: once, few, many, or a class where the clone is expanded.

v_call: TRBV25-1; d_call: -; clone_size: -; j_call: TRBJ2-7; cdr3_aa: CASSESHYEQYF; cdr3_nt: TGTGCCAGCAGTGAATCCCACTACGAGCAGTACTTC
v_call: TRBV12-3/TRBV12-4; d_call: -; clone_size: many; j_call: TRBJ2-5; cdr3_aa: CASTNRQQTYQETQYF; cdr3_nt: TGTGCCAGCACCAACAGACAGCAAACGTACCAAGAGACCCAGTACTTC
v_call: TRBV5-6; d_call: TRBD2; clone_size: -; j_call: TRBJ2-5; cdr3_aa: CASSHSGVGFETQYF; cdr3_nt: TGTGCCAGCTCGCATAGCGGGGTCGGGTTTGAGACCCAGTACTTC
v_call: TRBV20-1; d_call: -; clone_size: -; j_call: TRBJ2-1; cdr3_aa: CSGASDLYNEQFF; cdr3_nt: TGCAGTGGTGCCAGCGATCTCTACAATGAGCAGTTCTTC
v_call: TRBV20-1; d_call: -; clone_size: few; j_call: TRBJ1-2; cdr3_aa: CSAEGHLNYGYTF; cdr3_nt: TGCAGTGCCGAGGGACACCTTAACTATGGCTACACCTTC
v_call: TRBV7-7; d_call: -; clone_size: -; j_call: TRBJ2-3; cdr3_aa: CASSPVRTDTQYF; cdr3_nt: TGTGCCAGCAGCCCCGTGCGCACAGATACGCAGTATTTT
v_call: TRBV12-3/TRBV12-4; d_call: TRBD1; clone_size: -; j_call: TRBJ2-5; cdr3_aa: CASSSGQPETQYF; cdr3_nt: TGTGCCAGCAGTTCGGGACAGCCGGAGACCCAGTACTTC
v_call: TRBV20-1; d_call: TRBD2; clone_size: many; j_call: TRBJ2-1; cdr3_aa: CSARDGREGLHEQFF; cdr3_nt: TGCAGTGCTAGAGATGGGCGGGAGGGCCTTCATGAGCAGTTCTTC
v_call: TRBV5-5; d_call: -; clone_size: -; j_call: TRBJ1-1; cdr3_aa: CAGSVTRNTEAFF; cdr3_nt: TGTGCCGGAAGTGTAACAAGGAACACTGAAGCTTTCTTT
v_call: TRBV27; d_call: -; clone_size: -; j_call: TRBJ1-1; cdr3_aa: CASRADGAPLRTEAFF; cdr3_nt: TGTGCCAGCAGAGCAGACGGCGCCCCATTGAGGACTGAAGCTTTCTTT
v_call: TRBV12-3/TRBV12-4; d_call: TRBD1; clone_size: -; j_call: TRBJ2-5; cdr3_aa: CASRENTGGETQYF; cdr3_nt: TGTGCCAGCAGAGAAAATACAGGGGGGGAGACCCAGTACTTC
v_call: TRBV12-5; d_call: -; clone_size: -; j_call: TRBJ1-1; cdr3_aa: CASGLDPENTEAFF; cdr3_nt: TGTGCTAGTGGTTTGGACCCGGAGAACACTGAAGCTTTCTTT
v_call: TRBV5-6; d_call: -; clone_size: few; j_call: TRBJ2-3; cdr3_aa: CASSLRSSTDTQYF; cdr3_nt: TGTGCCAGCAGCTTACGATCTAGCACAGATACGCAGTATTTT
v_call: TRBV7-2; d_call: -; clone_size: few; j_call: TRBJ2-3; cdr3_aa: CASRGASTDTRYF; cdr3_nt: TGTGCCAGCAGGGGAGCTAGCACAGATACGCGGTATTTT
v_call: TRBV4-3; d_call: TRBD1; clone_size: few; j_call: TRBJ2-1; cdr3_aa: CASSQRDGQGYEQFF; cdr3_nt: TGCGCCAGCAGCCAGAGAGACGGACAGGGCTATGAGCAGTTCTTC
v_call: TRBV24-1; d_call: -; clone_size: -; j_call: TRBJ1-2; cdr3_aa: CATSDGLSGYTF; cdr3_nt: TGTGCCACCAGTGATGGACTGAGTGGCTACACCTTC
v_call: TRBV14; d_call: -; clone_size: few; j_call: TRBJ2-5; cdr3_aa: CASSQDGQLQETQYF; cdr3_nt: TGTGCCAGCAGCCAAGATGGGCAGCTCCAAGAGACCCAGTACTTC
v_call: TRBV7-2; d_call: TRBD1; clone_size: -; j_call: TRBJ2-7; cdr3_aa: CASSRWTGVTYEQYF; cdr3_nt: TGTGCCAGCAGCCGGTGGACAGGGGTAACCTACGAGCAGTACTTC
v_call: TRBV2; d_call: TRBD2; clone_size: -; j_call: TRBJ2-5; cdr3_aa: CASRGLAMTQYF; cdr3_nt: TGTGCCAGCAGGGGACTAGCAATGACCCAGTACTTC
v_call: TRBV20-1; d_call: -; clone_size: -; j_call: TRBJ2-7; cdr3_aa: CSARGIGGREQYF; cdr3_nt: TGCAGTGCTAGGGGTATTGGGGGACGCGAGCAGTACTTC
v_call: TRBV12-3/TRBV12-4; d_call: -; clone_size: -; j_call: TRBJ1-1; cdr3_aa: CASTLKTEAFF; cdr3_nt: TGTGCCAGCACCCTTAAGACTGAAGCTTTCTTT
v_call: TRBV12-3/TRBV12-4; d_call: -; clone_size: -; j_call: TRBJ2-3; cdr3_aa: CASRQGTSTDTQYF; cdr3_nt: TGTGCCAGCAGACAGGGAACTAGCACAGATACGCAGTATTTT
v_call: TRBV21-1; d_call: -; clone_size: few; j_call: TRBJ2-3; cdr3_aa: CASTTSGNTDTQYF; cdr3_nt: TGTGCCAGCACAACTAGCGGGAACACAGATACGCAGTATTTT
v_call: TRBV12-3/TRBV12-4; d_call: -; clone_size: -; j_call: TRBJ1-1; cdr3_aa: CASSSQGWDTEAFF; cdr3_nt: TGTGCCAGCAGTTCACAGGGTTGGGACACTGAAGCTTTCTTT
v_call: TRBV20-1; d_call: -; clone_size: -; j_call: TRBJ1-1; cdr3_aa: CSARDNKGGTEAFF; cdr3_nt: TGCAGTGCTAGAGATAACAAGGGCGGGACTGAAGCTTTCTTT
v_call: TRBV6-5; d_call: TRBD1; clone_size: few; j_call: TRBJ1-3; cdr3_aa: CASRLDRVPGNTIYF; cdr3_nt: TGTGCCAGCAGACTCGACAGGGTTCCTGGAAACACCATATATTTT
v_call: TRBV3-1; d_call: -; clone_size: -; j_call: TRBJ1-2; cdr3_aa: CASSQALGGRTEYGYTF; cdr3_nt: TGTGCCAGCAGCCAAGCGCTGGGCGGCCGGACAGAATATGGCTACACCTTC
v_call: TRBV5-1; d_call: TRBD2; clone_size: -; j_call: TRBJ2-3; cdr3_aa: CASSLALSGTSGTDTQYF; cdr3_nt: TGCGCCAGCAGCTTGGCCCTCTCCGGGACTAGCGGCACAGATACGCAGTATTTT
v_call: TRBV7-8; d_call: -; clone_size: few; j_call: TRBJ2-1; cdr3_aa: CASSLHRDNEQFF; cdr3_nt: TGTGCCAGCAGCTTACATCGAGACAATGAGCAGTTCTTC
v_call: TRBV4-3; d_call: TRBD1; clone_size: few; j_call: TRBJ1-2; cdr3_aa: CASSPEQGGYGYTF; cdr3_nt: TGCGCCAGCAGCCCAGAACAGGGGGGCTATGGCTACACCTTC
v_call: TRBV5-1; d_call: -; clone_size: -; j_call: TRBJ1-2; cdr3_aa: CASSLERGRGYTF; cdr3_nt: TGCGCCAGCAGCTTGGAGAGGGGAAGGGGCTACACCTTC
v_call: TRBV24-1; d_call: -; clone_size: few; j_call: TRBJ2-3; cdr3_aa: CATSATGLDTQYF; cdr3_nt: TGTGCCACCAGTGCTACCGGGTTAGATACGCAGTATTTT
v_call: TRBV28; d_call: TRBD2; clone_size: -; j_call: TRBJ2-5; cdr3_aa: CASSTRGGRETQYF; cdr3_nt: TGTGCCAGCAGTACTCGGGGGGGTCGAGAGACCCAGTACTTC
v_call: TRBV7-3; d_call: TRBD2; clone_size: -; j_call: TRBJ2-1; cdr3_aa: CASSPSSGKHNEQFF; cdr3_nt: TGTGCCAGCAGCCCCTCTAGCGGGAAGCACAATGAGCAGTTCTTC
v_call: TRBV29-1; d_call: TRBD2; clone_size: few; j_call: TRBJ2-2; cdr3_aa: CSVTGTSGKGELFF; cdr3_nt: TGCAGCGTTACCGGGACTAGCGGGAAAGGGGAGCTGTTTTTT
v_call: TRBV15; d_call: -; clone_size: -; j_call: TRBJ1-5; cdr3_aa: CATSIRDQPQHF; cdr3_nt: TGTGCCACCAGTATAAGGGATCAGCCCCAGCATTTT
v_call: TRBV3-1; d_call: TRBD2; clone_size: few; j_call: TRBJ2-2; cdr3_aa: CASSPGTSPGELFF; cdr3_nt: TGTGCCAGCAGCCCCGGGACTAGCCCCGGGGAGCTGTTTTTT
v_call: TRBV7-9; d_call: TRBD2; clone_size: few; j_call: TRBJ2-7; cdr3_aa: CASSLGGGPYEQYF; cdr3_nt: TGTGCCAGCAGCTTAGGCGGGGGGCCCTACGAGCAGTACTTC
v_call: TRBV30; d_call: -; clone_size: few; j_call: TRBJ1-1; cdr3_aa: CAWSVHYTEAFF; cdr3_nt: TGTGCCTGGAGTGTACACTACACTGAAGCTTTCTTT
v_call: TRBV29-1; d_call: TRBD1; clone_size: few; j_call: TRBJ2-3; cdr3_aa: CSVGAGTVLPDTQYF; cdr3_nt: TGCAGCGTTGGGGCCGGGACAGTTCTTCCAGATACGCAGTATTTT
v_call: TRBV29-1; d_call: TRBD1; clone_size: few; j_call: TRBJ2-4; cdr3_aa: CSVANWTGARLAKNIQYF; cdr3_nt: TGCAGCGTAGCAAACTGGACAGGGGCCCGACTAGCCAAAAACATTCAGTACTTC
v_call: TRBV5-1; d_call: -; clone_size: -; j_call: TRBJ2-1; cdr3_aa: CASSLVSSYTHNEQFF; cdr3_nt: TGCGCCAGCAGCTTGGTGTCTAGCTATACCCACAATGAGCAGTTCTTC
v_call: TRBV24-1; d_call: -; clone_size: -; j_call: TRBJ2-1; cdr3_aa: CATSDPSGSSNEQFF; cdr3_nt: TGTGCCACCAGTGATCCGAGCGGGTCTTCCAATGAGCAGTTCTTC